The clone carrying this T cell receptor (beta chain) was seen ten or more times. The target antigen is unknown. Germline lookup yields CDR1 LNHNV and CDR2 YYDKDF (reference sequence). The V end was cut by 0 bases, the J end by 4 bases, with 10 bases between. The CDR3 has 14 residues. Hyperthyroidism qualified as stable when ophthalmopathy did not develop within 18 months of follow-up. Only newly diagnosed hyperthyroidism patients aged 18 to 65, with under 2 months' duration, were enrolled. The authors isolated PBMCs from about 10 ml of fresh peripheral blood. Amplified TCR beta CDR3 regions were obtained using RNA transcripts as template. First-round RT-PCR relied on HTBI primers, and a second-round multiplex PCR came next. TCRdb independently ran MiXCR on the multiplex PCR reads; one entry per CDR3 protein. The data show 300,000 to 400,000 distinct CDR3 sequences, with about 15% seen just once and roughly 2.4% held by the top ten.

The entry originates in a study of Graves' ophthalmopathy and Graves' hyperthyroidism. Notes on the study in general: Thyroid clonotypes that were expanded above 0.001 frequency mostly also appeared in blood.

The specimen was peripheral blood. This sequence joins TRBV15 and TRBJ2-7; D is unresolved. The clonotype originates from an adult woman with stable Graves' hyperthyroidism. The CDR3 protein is CATSRDTVRYEQYF. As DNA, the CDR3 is TGTGCCACCAGCAGAGATACAGTCAGATACGAGCAGTACTTC.